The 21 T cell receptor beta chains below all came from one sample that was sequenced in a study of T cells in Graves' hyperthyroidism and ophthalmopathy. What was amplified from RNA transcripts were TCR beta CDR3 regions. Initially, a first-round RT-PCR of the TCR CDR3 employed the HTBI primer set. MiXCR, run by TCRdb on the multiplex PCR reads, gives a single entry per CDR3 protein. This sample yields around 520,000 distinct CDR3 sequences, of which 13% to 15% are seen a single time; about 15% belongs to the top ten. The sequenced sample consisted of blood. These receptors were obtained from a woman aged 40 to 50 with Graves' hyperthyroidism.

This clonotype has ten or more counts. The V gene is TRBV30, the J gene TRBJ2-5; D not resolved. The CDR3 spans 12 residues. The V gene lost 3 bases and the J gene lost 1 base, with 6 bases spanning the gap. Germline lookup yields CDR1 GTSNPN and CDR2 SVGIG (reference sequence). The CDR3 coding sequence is TGTGCCTGGAGAGGTTCCCAAGAGACCCAGTACTTC. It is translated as CAWRGSQETQYF.

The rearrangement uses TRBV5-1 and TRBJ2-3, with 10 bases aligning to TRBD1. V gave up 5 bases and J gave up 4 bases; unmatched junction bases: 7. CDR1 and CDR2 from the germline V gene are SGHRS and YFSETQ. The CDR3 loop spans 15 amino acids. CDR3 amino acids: CASRVETGGADTQYF. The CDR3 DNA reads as TGCGCCAGCAGGGTGGAGACAGGGGGCGCAGATACGCAGTATTTT.

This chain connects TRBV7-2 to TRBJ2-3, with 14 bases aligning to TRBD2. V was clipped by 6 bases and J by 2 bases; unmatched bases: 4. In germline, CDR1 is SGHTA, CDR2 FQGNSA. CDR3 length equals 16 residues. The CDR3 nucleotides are TGTGCCAGCAGAACGGGACTAGCGGGAGTCACAGATACGCAGTATTTT. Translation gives CASRTGLAGVTDTQYF.

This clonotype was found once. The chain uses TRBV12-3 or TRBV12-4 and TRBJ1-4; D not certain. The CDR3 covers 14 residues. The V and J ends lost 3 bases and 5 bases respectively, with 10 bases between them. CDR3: CASSLSRANEKLFF. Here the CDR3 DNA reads TGTGCCAGCAGTTTGAGTAGGGCGAATGAAAAACTGTTTTTT.

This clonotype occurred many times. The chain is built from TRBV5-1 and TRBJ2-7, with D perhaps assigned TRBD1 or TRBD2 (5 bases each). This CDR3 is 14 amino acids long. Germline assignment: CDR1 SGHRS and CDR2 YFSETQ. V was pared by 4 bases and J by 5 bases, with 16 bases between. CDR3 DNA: TGCGCCAGCAGCGTCCGGGACGGACCTGACGAGCAGTACTTC. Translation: CASSVRDGPDEQYF.

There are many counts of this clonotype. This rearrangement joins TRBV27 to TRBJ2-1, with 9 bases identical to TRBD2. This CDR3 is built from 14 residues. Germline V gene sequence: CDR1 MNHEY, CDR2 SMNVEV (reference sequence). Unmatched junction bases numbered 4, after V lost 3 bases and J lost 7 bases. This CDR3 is CASSFSLAGNEQFF. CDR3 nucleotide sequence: TGTGCCAGCAGTTTCAGTCTAGCGGGAAATGAGCAGTTCTTC.

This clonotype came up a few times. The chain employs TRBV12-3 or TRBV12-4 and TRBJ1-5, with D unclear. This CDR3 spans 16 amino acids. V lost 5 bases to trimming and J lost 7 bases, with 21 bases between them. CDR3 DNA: TGTGCCAGCAGTGCCTTTTCGGGGATCTTGCACCAGCCCCAGCATTTT. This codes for CASSAFSGILHQPQHF.

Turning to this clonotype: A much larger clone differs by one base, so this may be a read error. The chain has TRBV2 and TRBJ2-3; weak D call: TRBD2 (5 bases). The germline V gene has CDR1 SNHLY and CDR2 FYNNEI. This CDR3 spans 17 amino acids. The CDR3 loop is CASKRLYHVPSTDAQYF. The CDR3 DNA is TGTGCCAGCAAACGCCTCTACCATGTTCCTAGCACAGATGCGCAGTATTTT.

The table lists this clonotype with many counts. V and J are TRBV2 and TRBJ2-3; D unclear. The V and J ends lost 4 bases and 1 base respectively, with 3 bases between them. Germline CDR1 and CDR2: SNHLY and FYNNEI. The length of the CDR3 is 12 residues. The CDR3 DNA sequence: TGTGCCAGCAGTGGAGGCACAGATACGCAGTATTTT. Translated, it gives CASSGGTDTQYF. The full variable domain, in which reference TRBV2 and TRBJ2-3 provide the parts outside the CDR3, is EPEVTQTPSHQVTQMGQEVILRCVPISNHLYFYWYRQILGQKVEFLVSFYNNEISEKSEIFDDQFSVERPDGSNFTLKIRSTKLEDSAMYFCASSGGTDTQYFGPGTRLTVL.

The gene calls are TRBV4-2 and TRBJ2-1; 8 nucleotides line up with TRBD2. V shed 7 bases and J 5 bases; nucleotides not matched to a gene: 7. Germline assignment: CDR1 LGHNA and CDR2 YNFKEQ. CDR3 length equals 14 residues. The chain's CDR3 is CASNPSGGDNEQFF. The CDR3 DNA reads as TGTGCCAGCAATCCCTCGGGAGGGGACAATGAGCAGTTCTTC.

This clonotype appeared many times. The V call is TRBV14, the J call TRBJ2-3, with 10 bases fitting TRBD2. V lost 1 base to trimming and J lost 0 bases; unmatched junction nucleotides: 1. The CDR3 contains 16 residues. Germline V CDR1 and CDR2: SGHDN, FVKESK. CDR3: CASSQASGRSTDTQYF. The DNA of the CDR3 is TGTGCCAGCAGCCAAGCTAGCGGGAGAAGCACAGATACGCAGTATTTT.

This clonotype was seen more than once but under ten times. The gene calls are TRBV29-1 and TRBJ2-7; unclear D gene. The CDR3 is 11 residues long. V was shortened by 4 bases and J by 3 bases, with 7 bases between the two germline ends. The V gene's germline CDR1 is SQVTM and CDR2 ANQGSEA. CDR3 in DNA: TGCAGCGTTGCGGGCAACTACGAGCAGTACTTC. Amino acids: CSVAGNYEQYF.

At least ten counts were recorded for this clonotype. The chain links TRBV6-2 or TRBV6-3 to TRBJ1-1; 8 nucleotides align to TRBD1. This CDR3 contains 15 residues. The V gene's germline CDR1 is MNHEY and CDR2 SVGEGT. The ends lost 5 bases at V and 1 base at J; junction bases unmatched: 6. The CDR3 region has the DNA TGTGCCAGCAGTCCAGGGGGCGGAAGGAACACTGAAGCTTTCTTT. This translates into CASSPGGGRNTEAFF.

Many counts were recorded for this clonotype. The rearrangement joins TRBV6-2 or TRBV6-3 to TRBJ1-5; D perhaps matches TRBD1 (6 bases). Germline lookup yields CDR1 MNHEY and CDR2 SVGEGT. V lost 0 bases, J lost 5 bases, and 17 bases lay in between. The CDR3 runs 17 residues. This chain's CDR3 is CASSYSAGAPSDQPQHF. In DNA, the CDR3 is TGTGCCAGCAGTTACTCTGCGGGGGCCCCGTCCGATCAGCCCCAGCATTTT.

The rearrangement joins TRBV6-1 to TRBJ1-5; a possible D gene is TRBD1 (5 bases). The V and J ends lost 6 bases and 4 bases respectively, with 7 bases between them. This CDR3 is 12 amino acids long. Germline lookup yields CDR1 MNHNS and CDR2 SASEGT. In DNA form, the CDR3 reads TGTGCCAGCAGGACAGTAAATCAGCCCCAGCATTTT. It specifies CASRTVNQPQHF.

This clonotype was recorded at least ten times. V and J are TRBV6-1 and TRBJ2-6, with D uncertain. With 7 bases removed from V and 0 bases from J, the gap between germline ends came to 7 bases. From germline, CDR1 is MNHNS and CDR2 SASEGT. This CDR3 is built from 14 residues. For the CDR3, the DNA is TGTGCCAGCACGAGGCACTCTGGGGCCAACGTCCTGACTTTC. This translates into CASTRHSGANVLTF.

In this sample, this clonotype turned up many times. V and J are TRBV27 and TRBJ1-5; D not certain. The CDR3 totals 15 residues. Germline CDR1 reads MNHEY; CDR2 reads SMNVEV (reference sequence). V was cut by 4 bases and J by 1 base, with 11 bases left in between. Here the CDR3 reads CASSSGMGSNQPQHF. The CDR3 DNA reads TGTGCCAGCAGTTCGGGAATGGGGAGCAATCAGCCCCAGCATTTT.

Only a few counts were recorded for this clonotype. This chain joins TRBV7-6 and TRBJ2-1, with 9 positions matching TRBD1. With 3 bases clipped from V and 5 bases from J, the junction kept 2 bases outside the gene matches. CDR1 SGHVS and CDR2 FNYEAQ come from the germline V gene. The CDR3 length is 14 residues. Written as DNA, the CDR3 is TGTGCCAGCAGCTTTGACAGGGGGAACAATGAGCAGTTCTTC. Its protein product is CASSFDRGNNEQFF.

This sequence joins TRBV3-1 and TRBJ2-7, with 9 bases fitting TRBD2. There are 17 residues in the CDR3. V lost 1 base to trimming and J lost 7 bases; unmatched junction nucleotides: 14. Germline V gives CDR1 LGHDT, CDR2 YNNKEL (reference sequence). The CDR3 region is CASSQAWASSGSYEQYF. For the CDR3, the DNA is TGTGCCAGCAGCCAAGCGTGGGCAAGTAGCGGGAGCTATGAGCAGTACTTC.

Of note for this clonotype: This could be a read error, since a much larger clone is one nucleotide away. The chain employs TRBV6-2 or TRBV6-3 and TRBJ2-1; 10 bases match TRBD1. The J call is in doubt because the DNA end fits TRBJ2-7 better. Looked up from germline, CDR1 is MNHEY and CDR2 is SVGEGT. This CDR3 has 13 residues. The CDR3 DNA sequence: TGTGCCAGCTCCGGACAGGGGGGCAATGAGCAGTACTTC. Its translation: CASSGQGGNEQYF.

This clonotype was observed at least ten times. The CDR3 here is CASSLMVNEQFF. The CDR3 bases are TGTGCCAGCAGTTTAATGGTGAATGAGCAGTTCTTC. The chain uses TRBV12-3 or TRBV12-4 and TRBJ2-1; D remains unclear. The CDR3 spans 12 residues. V was trimmed by 2 bases and J by 7 bases, leaving 6 bases between them.